The clone carrying this TCR beta chain was detected many times. Its antigen is unidentified. The record originates from a study of CD8+CD57+ T cells in acquired aplastic anemia. Study as a whole: Mean DNA quantity obtained from sorted CD4+ and CD8+ cells was about 3.2 ug.

General study findings and limits: No significant patient-versus-control difference appeared in CD8+ Simpson's diversity. Found in both controls and patients were twenty-nine CD8+ CDR3 sequences.

Genomic DNA acted as the template from which TCR beta VDJ combination and CDR3 sequence profiling were carried out. Using its own MiXCR run on the reads, TCRdb lists one record per CDR3 protein. The table records around 500,000 distinct CDR3 sequences, under 40% of them present only once. The CDR3 consists of 13 residues. Trimming shortened V by 2 bases and J by 7 bases, and 14 bases separated the two germline ends. Germline CDR1 is SQVTM and CDR2 is ANQGSEA. The sequenced patients had an expansion of CD8+CD57+ cells seen by flow cytometry. V and J are TRBV29-1 and TRBJ2-5, with D uncertain. This TCR was recovered from a human donor with aplastic anemia. The sequencing input was sorted CD4+, CD8+, or CD8+CD57+ T cells (not recorded which) from PBMCs. This CDR3 reads CSVEHDNPPTQYF. CDR3 sequence (DNA): TGCAGCGTTGAACACGACAATCCCCCGACCCAGTACTTC.